This T cell receptor beta chain stems from a study of a mutant IDH1 vaccine in newly diagnosed glioma. Note on this clone: Antigen: not known.

Produced via immunoSEQ multiplex PCR; TCRdb's table is partial and in-frame only. The sample yields about 65,000 clones, more than 75% seen once. V lost 2 bases and J lost 7, with 4 bases in between. CDR3 length equals 11 residues. The germline gives CDR1 SGHRS, CDR2 YFSETQ. Noted time point: week 23, last vaccination. Each dose of the vaccine consisted of 300 ug of mutant IDH1 20-mer peptide, with topical imiquimod. The receptor was isolated from a man aged 30-40 years with glioma. This specimen consisted of PBMCs, obtained from a glioma patient whose treatment included an IDH1 peptide vaccine. J is TRBJ2-1 and V is TRBV5-1; D not resolved. As DNA, the CDR3 is TGCGCCAGCAGCTTTAGGAATGAGCAGTTCTTC. Its translation is CASSFRNEQFF.